The 18 T cell receptor beta chains in this list originate from one sample, sequenced in a study of radiotherapy plus CTLA-4 blockade in lung cancer. Measured with immunoSEQ multiplex PCR; TCRdb has only the in-frame clones, and not every one. The sample has about 12,000 clones; around 84% are singletons. This sample comprised peripheral blood, obtained from a patient treated with radiotherapy plus ipilimumab. Receptors were obtained from a human donor with non-small cell lung cancer that progressed on radiotherapy plus ipilimumab.

The chain combines TRBV15 with TRBJ2-5; 7 bases are a match to TRBD2. The CDR3 is 16 residues long. Germline trimming cut 0 bases from V and 4 bases from J; bases unmatched to any gene: 8. The germline CDR1 and CDR2 sequences are LNHNV and YYDKDF (reference sequence). The CDR3 DNA reads TGTGCCACCAGCAGAGATTGGGGGGGACTCAGAGAGACCCAGTACTTC. It is translated as CATSRDWGGLRETQYF.

The chain has TRBV7-9 and TRBJ2-3, with 11 nucleotides matching TRBD2. Germline CDR1 reads SEHNR; CDR2 reads FQNEAQ (reference sequence). The CDR3 extends over 15 amino acids. V dropped 5 bases and J dropped 5; count of bases not matched to a gene: 6. The CDR3 loop reads CASSNLAGGGDTQYF. CDR3 DNA: TGTGCCAGCAGCAATCTAGCGGGGGGAGGAGATACGCAGTATTTT.

This rearrangement joins TRBV6-1 to TRBJ1-5; maybe TRBD1 (5 bases). Germline CDR1 MNHNS, CDR2 SASEGT. This CDR3 comprises 16 residues. V lost 0 bases, J lost 4 bases, and 13 bases lay in between. The CDR3 protein is CASSEAWGTPNQPQHF. The CDR3 bases are TGTGCCAGCAGTGAAGCCTGGGGGACTCCTAATCAGCCCCAGCATTTT.

This chain connects TRBV7-3 to TRBJ2-7; TRBD1 agrees at 9 bases. Looked up from germline, CDR1 is SGHTA and CDR2 is FQGTGA. The junction had 5 bases not matched to a gene; V was cut back by 1 base and J by 4 bases. This CDR3 is built from 15 residues. CDR3 residues: CASSLSTGGSYEQYF. The CDR3 DNA is TGTGCCAGCAGCTTAAGCACAGGGGGCTCATACGAGCAGTACTTC.

The V call is TRBV5-1, the J call TRBJ2-1; D possibly corresponds to TRBD2 (6 bases). Trimming removed 4 bases from V and 1 base from J, with 6 bases in between. The germline CDR1 and CDR2 sequences are SGHRS and YFSETQ. The CDR3 covers 13 residues. The CDR3 loop is CASSGGSYNEQFF. The CDR3 DNA reads as TGCGCCAGCAGCGGGGGGTCCTACAATGAGCAGTTCTTC.

The chain has TRBV5-1 and TRBJ2-7; TRBD2 agrees at 13 bases. This CDR3 contains 18 residues. Germline V gives CDR1 SGHRS, CDR2 YFSETQ. After removal of 1 base from V and 2 bases from J, the junction contained 9 bases not matched to a gene. This CDR3 reads CASSLWGLGLAGAYEQYF. The CDR3 coding sequence is TGCGCCAGCAGCTTGTGGGGCCTCGGACTAGCGGGGGCCTACGAGCAGTACTTC.

This chain joins TRBV11-1 and TRBJ2-1; no clear D gene. The length of the CDR3 is 14 residues. The ends were cut back, 5 bases at V and 6 bases at J, with 14 bases in the middle. Germline loops: CDR1 SGHAT, CDR2 FQDESV (reference sequence). The CDR3 reads CASSPRGKGNEQFF. DNA for the CDR3: TGTGCCAGCAGCCCACGAGGTAAAGGCAATGAGCAGTTCTTC.

This CDR3 is CASSPMVVAGYNEQFF. The DNA for the CDR3 is TGCGCCAGCAGCCCGATGGTCGTAGCGGGGTACAATGAGCAGTTCTTC. V and J are TRBV4-3 and TRBJ2-1; 8 bases match TRBD2. The junction had 9 bases not matched to a gene; V was cut back by 4 bases and J by 4 bases. The germline V gene has CDR1 LGHNA and CDR2 YSLEER. This CDR3 is built from 16 residues.

This chain joins TRBV27 and TRBJ2-7; 8 nucleotides align to TRBD1. The trim removed 6 bases at V and 4 bases at J, leaving 8 bases unmatched. This CDR3 is 14 amino acids long. Per the germline V gene, CDR1 is MNHEY and CDR2 is SMNVEV (reference sequence). CDR3 nucleotides: TGTGCCAGCAGAACAGGGACAGGTGCGTACGAGCAGTACTTC. As protein: CASRTGTGAYEQYF.

This chain uses TRBV7-9 with TRBJ1-6, with a tentative D call TRBD1 (5 bases). This CDR3 is 15 amino acids long. The germline V gene encodes CDR1 SEHNR and CDR2 FQNEAQ (reference sequence). Trimming pared 4 bases from V and 8 bases from J, leaving 15 bases between. Here the CDR3 DNA reads TGTGCCAGCAGCTCGAGAGGAGGGGCCGATTCACCCCTCCACTTT. This codes for CASSSRGGADSPLHF.

The chain joins TRBV19 to TRBJ2-6; a possible D gene is TRBD1 (5 bases). Germline CDR1 LNHDA, CDR2 SQIVND (reference sequence). CDR3 length equals 17 residues. Trimming removed 2 bases at V and 0 bases at J, with 11 bases between. CDR3 sequence (DNA): TGTGCCAGTAGTATACAGGGTCCAACCTCTGGGGCCAACGTCCTGACTTTC. It is translated as CASSIQGPTSGANVLTF.

The chain recombines TRBV7-2 with TRBJ1-1; no clear D gene. Per germline, CDR1 SGHTA and CDR2 FQGNSA. CDR3 length equals 13 residues. Trimming took 1 base from V and 7 from J, leaving 10 bases between them. CDR3 bases: TGTGCCAGCAGCTTAGACAGCAAATTTGAAGCTTTCTTT. It encodes CASSLDSKFEAFF.

The chain carries TRBV7-2 and TRBJ1-5, with no clear D. Per the germline V gene, CDR1 is SGHTA and CDR2 is FQGNSA. The CDR3 runs 13 residues. The V gene lost 1 base and the J gene lost 6 bases, with 7 bases spanning the gap. CDR3 in DNA: TGTGCCAGCAGCTTAGGAGGGTTTCAGCCCCAGCATTTT. It yields the protein CASSLGGFQPQHF.

CDR3 nucleotides: TGTGCCAGCAGCCAAGGGGTCAGTCGGGGGGGCCAAGAGACCCAGTACTTC. Protein: CASSQGVSRGGQETQYF. This chain links TRBV4-2 with TRBJ2-5, with 8 positions matching TRBD2. The CDR3 consists of 17 residues. CDR1 is LGHNA and CDR2 is YNFKEQ in the germline V gene. V trimming: 1 base; J trimming: 1 base; junction bases outside the gene matches: 8.

The rearrangement links TRBV11-3 to TRBJ2-1, with D perhaps TRBD1 or TRBD2 (5 bases each). Germline values: CDR1 SGHNT, CDR2 YENEEA. V was clipped by 5 bases and J by 4 bases, with 12 bases between them. The CDR3 runs to 14 residues. The CDR3 sequence: CASSVPGRYNEQFF. The CDR3 bases are TGTGCCAGCAGCGTCCCGGGACGTTACAATGAGCAGTTCTTC.

The rearrangement links TRBV7-2 to TRBJ1-4; D perhaps matches TRBD1 (6 bases). This CDR3 region has 16 residues. The V and J ends lost 1 base and 7 bases respectively, with 16 bases between them. Germline CDR1 and CDR2: SGHTA and FQGNSA. This chain's CDR3 is CASSLDTTRGGEKLFF. CDR3 nucleotides: TGTGCCAGCAGCTTAGACACTACCAGGGGTGGTGAAAAACTGTTTTTT.

The chain employs TRBV18 and TRBJ1-2; D unresolved. The germline V gene has CDR1 KGHSH and CDR2 LQKENI. Trimming shortened V by 5 bases and J by 4 bases, and 17 bases separated the two germline ends. This CDR3 region has 15 residues. The CDR3: CASSRNEGNFYGYTF. CDR3 sequence (DNA): TGTGCCAGCTCAAGGAACGAGGGCAATTTCTATGGCTACACCTTC.

J is TRBJ2-7 and V is TRBV4-2; D is unresolved. The CDR3 has 16 residues. Germline CDR1 LGHNA, CDR2 YNFKEQ. The V gene lost 0 bases and the J gene lost 0 bases, with 12 bases spanning the gap. This CDR3 is CASSQDVGDFSYEQYF. CDR3 DNA sequence: TGTGCCAGCAGCCAAGATGTTGGGGATTTCTCCTACGAGCAGTACTTC.